This T cell receptor beta chain was found in a study of blood T cell repertoires in COVID-19. Study in general: T cells, B-cell-depleted T cells, or PBMCs supplied cDNA or gDNA.

Donors were grouped by their self-reported clinical history. J gave up 7 bases and V 5 bases, and 12 bases lay outside the gene matches. Germline CDR1 SEHNR, CDR2 FQNEAQ (reference sequence). The CDR3 has 16 amino acids. Assay: immunoSEQ multiplex PCR; the TCRdb copy retains only in-frame clones and omits some. The sample consists of fewer than 300,000 clones, about nine tenths of them appearing once. This TCR derives from a woman aged 25 to 39 who had recovered from COVID-19. The V gene is TRBV7-9, the J gene TRBJ1-4; TRBD1 agrees at 8 bases. Input material: PBMCs or T cells enriched from blood (not recorded which). This chain's CDR3 is CASSATRGTGGEKLFF. The CDR3 DNA sequence: TGTGCCAGCAGCGCCACAAGGGGGACAGGAGGTGAAAAACTGTTTTTT.